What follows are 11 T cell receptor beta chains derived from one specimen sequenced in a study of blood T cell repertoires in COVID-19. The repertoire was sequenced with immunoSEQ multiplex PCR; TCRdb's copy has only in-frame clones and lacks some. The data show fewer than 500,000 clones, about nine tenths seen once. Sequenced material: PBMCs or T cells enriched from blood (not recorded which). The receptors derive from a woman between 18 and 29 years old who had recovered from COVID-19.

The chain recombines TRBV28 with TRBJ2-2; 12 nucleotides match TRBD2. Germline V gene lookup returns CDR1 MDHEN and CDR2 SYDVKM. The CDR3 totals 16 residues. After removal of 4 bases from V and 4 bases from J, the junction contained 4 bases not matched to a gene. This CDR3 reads CASSSPLAGGTGELFF. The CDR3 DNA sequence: TGTGCCAGCAGTTCCCCACTAGCGGGGGGCACCGGGGAGCTGTTTTTT.

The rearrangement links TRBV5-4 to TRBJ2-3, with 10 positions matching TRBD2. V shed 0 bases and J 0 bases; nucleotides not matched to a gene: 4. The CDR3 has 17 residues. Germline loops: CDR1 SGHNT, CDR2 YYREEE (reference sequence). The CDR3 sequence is CASSLGGLAISTDTQYF. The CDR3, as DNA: TGTGCCAGCAGCTTGGGGGGACTAGCGATTAGCACAGATACGCAGTATTTT.

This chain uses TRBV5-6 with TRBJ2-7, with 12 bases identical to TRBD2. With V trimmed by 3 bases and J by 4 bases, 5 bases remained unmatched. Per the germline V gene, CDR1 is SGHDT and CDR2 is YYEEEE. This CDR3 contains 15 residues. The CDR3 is CASSSLAGGLYEQYF. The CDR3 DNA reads TGTGCCAGCAGCTCTCTAGCGGGGGGGCTATACGAGCAGTACTTC.

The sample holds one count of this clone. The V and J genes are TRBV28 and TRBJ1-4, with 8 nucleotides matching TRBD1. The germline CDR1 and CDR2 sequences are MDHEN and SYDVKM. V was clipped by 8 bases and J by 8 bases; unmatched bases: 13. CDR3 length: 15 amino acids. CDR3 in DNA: TGTGCCAGCCAAGGGCAGGGGGCGAGCAAGGAAAAACTGTTTTTT. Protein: CASQGQGASKEKLFF.

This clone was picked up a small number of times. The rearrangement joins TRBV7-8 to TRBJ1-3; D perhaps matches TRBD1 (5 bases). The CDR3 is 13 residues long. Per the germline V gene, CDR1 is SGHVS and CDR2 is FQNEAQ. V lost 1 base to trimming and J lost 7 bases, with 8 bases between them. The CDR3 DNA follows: TGTGCCAGCAGCTTAGAACAGGCTAACACCATATATTTT. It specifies CASSLEQANTIYF.

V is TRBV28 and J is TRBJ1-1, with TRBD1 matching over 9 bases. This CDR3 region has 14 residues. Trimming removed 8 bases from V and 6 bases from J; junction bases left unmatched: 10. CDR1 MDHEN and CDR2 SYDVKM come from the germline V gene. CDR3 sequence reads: CASLTWDRESEAFF. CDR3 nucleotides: TGTGCCAGCTTAACGTGGGACAGGGAGTCTGAAGCTTTCTTT. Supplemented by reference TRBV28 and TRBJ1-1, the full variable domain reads DVKVTQSSRYLVKRTGEKVFLECVQDMDHENMFWYRQDPGLGLRLIYFSYDVKMKEKGDIPEGYSVSREKKERFSLILESASTNQTSMYLCASLTWDRESEAFFGQGTRLTVV.

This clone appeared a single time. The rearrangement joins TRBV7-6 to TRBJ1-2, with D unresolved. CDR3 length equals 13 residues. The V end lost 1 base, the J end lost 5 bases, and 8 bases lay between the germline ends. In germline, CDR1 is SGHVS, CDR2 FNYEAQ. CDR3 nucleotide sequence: TGTGCCAGCAGCTTAGGTCCGGGATATGGCTACACCTTC. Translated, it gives CASSLGPGYGYTF.

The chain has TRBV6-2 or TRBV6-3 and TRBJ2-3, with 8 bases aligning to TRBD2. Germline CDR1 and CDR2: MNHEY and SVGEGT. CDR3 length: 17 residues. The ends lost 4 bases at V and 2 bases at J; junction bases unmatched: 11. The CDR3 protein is CASSFPTSLAVTDTQYF. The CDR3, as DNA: TGTGCCAGCAGTTTCCCCACATCACTAGCGGTCACAGATACGCAGTATTTT.

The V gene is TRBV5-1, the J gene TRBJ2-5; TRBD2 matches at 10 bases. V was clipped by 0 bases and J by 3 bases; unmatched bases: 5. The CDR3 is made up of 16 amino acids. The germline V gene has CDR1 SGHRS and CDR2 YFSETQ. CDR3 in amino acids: CASSLEGLAGEETQYF. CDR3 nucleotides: TGCGCCAGCAGCTTGGAAGGCCTAGCGGGGGAAGAGACCCAGTACTTC.

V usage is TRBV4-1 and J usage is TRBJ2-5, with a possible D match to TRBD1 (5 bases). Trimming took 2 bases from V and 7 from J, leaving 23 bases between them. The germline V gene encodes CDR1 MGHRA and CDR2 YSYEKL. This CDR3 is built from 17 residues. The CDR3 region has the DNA TGCGCCAGCAGCCAAAATGGGGTGAGACAGTCCGACCGGACCCAGTACTTC. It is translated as CASSQNGVRQSDRTQYF.

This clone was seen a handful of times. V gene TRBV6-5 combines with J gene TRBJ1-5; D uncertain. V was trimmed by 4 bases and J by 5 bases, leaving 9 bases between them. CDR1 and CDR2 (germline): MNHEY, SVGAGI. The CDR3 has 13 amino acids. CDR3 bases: TGTGCCAGCAGTTTGTCGCGGGATCAGCCCCAGCATTTT. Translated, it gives CASSLSRDQPQHF.